A single T cell receptor beta chain is shown here with its context. The source of the sample is a study of memory CD4+ T cells and cytomegalovirus serostatus. V was clipped by 7 bases and J by 7 bases, with 16 bases between them. The CDR3 is 13 residues long. CDR1 and CDR2 from the germline V gene are SNHLY and FYNNEI. Single viable CD3+CD4+CD8-CD45RO+ cells were sorted as the memory CD4+ T cells. Assay: immunoSEQ multiplex PCR; the TCRdb copy retains only in-frame clones and omits some. The sample has tens of thousands of clones, 75% to 85% seen once; the top ten hold under 0.9%. Sequenced input: memory CD4+ T cells from blood. This clonotype was obtained from an adult in good health and CMV-seronegative. The V and J genes are TRBV2 and TRBJ1-2; D is uncertain. CDR3 bases: TGTGCCAGCAAGGCAACGGCAGCTGGTGGCTACACCTTC. Encoded protein: CASKATAAGGYTF.